This T cell receptor (beta chain) came from a study of patients and donors after allogeneic stem cell transplantation. MiXCR, applied by TCRdb to the RT-PCR reads, yields one record per CDR3 protein. Here the sample spans some 880,000 distinct CDR3 sequences, around 17% being singletons. Trimming cost V 0 bases and J 1 base, with 12 bases left between them. Germline V gene lookup returns CDR1 DFQATT and CDR2 SNEGSKA (reference sequence). CDR3 size: 15 residues. The sample holds a few counts of this clonotype. Material for sequencing was blood, either unsorted or a sorted T cell fraction (not recorded which). The sequence came from a human donor who was either an allogeneic HSCT recipient or a stem cell or donor lymphocyte infusion donor (not recorded which). It is not recorded whose cells these are; they may come from a transplant donor. The V call is TRBV20-1, the J call TRBJ1-1; no definite D call. The CDR3 bases are TGCAGTGCTAGAGAAACGCGGGGAGAGAACACTGAAGCTTTCTTT. It translates to CSARETRGENTEAFF.